This paragraph covers one T cell receptor beta chain sequence. Its target is not known. The study ran its PCR with 60 Vbeta and 13 Jbeta primers. Assay used: immunoSEQ multiplex PCR; TCRdb lists only in-frame clones, some missing. The sample lists about 240,000 clones; 80% to 85% were seen once. The sample belongs to a study of cytomegalovirus exposure and HLA in healthy donors. Notes on the study in general: It was 160 or so TCR beta chains that were listed as cytomegalovirus-associated.

The clonotype was recovered from a woman between 55 and 75 years old in good health and CMV-seropositive. Input material: PBMCs.

The CDR3 protein is CASEGGLQETQYF. CDR3 nucleotides: TGTGCCAGTGAAGGCGGGCTCCAAGAGACCCAGTACTTC. This chain uses TRBV6-1 with TRBJ2-5; maybe TRBD2 (5 bases). Deletions cut 9 bases from V and 1 base from J, with 12 bases between. Germline loops: CDR1 MNHNS, CDR2 SASEGT. CDR3 length: 13 amino acids.